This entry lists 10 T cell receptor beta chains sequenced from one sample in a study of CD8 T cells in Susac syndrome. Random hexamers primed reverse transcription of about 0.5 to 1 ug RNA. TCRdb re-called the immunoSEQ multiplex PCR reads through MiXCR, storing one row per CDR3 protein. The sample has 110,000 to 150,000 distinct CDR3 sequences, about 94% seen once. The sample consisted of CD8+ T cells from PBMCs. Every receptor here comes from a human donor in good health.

CDR3 residues: CASSASLAFTQYF. The CDR3 nucleotides read TGTGCCAGCAGCGCTTCACTAGCGTTTACGCAGTATTTT. The chain employs TRBV5-6 and TRBJ2-3; 7 nucleotides match TRBD2. Germline CDR1 is SGHDT and CDR2 is YYEEEE. V dropped 4 bases and J dropped 8; count of bases not matched to a gene: 7. The CDR3 contains 13 residues.

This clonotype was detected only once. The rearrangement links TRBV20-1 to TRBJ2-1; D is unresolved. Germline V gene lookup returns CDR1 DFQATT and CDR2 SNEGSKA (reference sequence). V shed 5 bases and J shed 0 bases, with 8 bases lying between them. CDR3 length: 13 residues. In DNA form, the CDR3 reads TGCAGTGCTGTCGGGTACTCCTACAATGAGCAGTTCTTC. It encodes CSAVGYSYNEQFF.

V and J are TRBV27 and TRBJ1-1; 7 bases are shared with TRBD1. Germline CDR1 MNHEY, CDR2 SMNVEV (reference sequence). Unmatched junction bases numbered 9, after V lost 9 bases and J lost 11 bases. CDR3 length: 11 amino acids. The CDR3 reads CASGQVGWAFF. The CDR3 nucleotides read TGTGCCAGTGGACAGGTCGGTTGGGCTTTCTTT.

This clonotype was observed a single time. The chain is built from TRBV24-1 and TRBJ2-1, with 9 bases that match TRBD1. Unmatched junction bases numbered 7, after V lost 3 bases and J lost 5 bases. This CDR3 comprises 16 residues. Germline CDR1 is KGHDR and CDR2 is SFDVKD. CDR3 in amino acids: CATSDRTGAADNEQFF. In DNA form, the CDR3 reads TGTGCCACCAGTGATCGGACAGGGGCGGCTGACAATGAGCAGTTCTTC.

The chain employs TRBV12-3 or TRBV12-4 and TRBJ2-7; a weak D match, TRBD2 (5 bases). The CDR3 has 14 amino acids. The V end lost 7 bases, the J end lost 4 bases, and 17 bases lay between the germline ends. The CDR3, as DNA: TGTGCCAGCACTACTGACTATTCACTTTACGAGCAGTACTTC. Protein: CASTTDYSLYEQYF.

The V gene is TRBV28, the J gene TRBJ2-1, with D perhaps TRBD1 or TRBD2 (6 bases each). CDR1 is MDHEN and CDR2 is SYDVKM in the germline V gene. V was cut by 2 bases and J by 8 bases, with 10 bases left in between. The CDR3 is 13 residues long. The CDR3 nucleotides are TGTGCCAGCAGTTTAGCGGAGGGGGATGAGCAGTTCTTC. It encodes CASSLAEGDEQFF.

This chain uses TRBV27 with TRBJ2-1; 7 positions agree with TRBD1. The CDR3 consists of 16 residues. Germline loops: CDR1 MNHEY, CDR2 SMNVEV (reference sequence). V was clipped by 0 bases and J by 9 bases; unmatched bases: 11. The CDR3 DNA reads TGTGCCAGCAGTTTATCTGACCTTTACACAGGGGCTGAGCAGTTCTTC. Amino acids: CASSLSDLYTGAEQFF.

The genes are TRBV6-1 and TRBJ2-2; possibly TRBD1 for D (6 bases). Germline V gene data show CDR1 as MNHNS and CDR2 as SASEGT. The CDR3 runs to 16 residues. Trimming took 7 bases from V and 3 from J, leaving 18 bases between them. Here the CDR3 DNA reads TGTGCCAGCACCCCCAATTGGGCAGGGGACACCGGGGAGCTGTTTTTT. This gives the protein CASTPNWAGDTGELFF.

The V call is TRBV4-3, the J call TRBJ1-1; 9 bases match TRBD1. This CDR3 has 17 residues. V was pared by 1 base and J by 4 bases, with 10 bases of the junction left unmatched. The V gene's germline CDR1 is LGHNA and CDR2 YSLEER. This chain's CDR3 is CASSQGAQGALSTEAFF. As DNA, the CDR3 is TGCGCCAGCAGCCAAGGGGCACAGGGGGCCTTGAGCACTGAAGCTTTCTTT.

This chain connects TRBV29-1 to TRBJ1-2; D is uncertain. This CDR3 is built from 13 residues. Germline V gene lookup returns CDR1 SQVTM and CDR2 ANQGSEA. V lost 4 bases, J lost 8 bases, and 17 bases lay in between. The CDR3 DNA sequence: TGCAGCGTTGTATGGCCGGATCTTTCGGGCTACACCTTC. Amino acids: CSVVWPDLSGYTF.